This entry lists 20 T cell receptor beta chains sequenced from one sample in a study of blood T cell repertoires in COVID-19 (dated by TCRdb to 2020 to 2022). Library construction relied on the immunoSEQ multiplex PCR assay. TCRdb mirrors the immuneACCESS table, restricted to in-frame sequences. Some clones are absent from its copies; in checked studies, under half trace to an unresolved V gene, and the reason for the others is unknown. The sample table holds 97,000 or so clones, of which roughly 82% were seen once. The ten largest clones represent 11% of the sample. Sequenced input: peripheral blood. The receptor source for this set is a man between 65 and 85 years old with active or convalescent COVID-19.

The chain links TRBV29-1 to TRBJ2-3; a possible D gene is TRBD1 (6 bases). Germline V CDR1 and CDR2: SQVTM, ANQGSEA. Trimming took 3 bases from V and 4 from J, leaving 8 bases between them. This CDR3 is 12 amino acids long. CDR3 sequence reads: CSVEAGADTQYF. The CDR3 region has the DNA TGCAGCGTTGAGGCAGGGGCAGATACGCAGTATTTT.

V gene TRBV11-3 combines with J gene TRBJ2-1; D unresolved. The CDR3 consists of 11 residues. V was shortened by 10 bases and J by 10 bases, with 14 bases between the two germline ends. Germline CDR1 SGHNT, CDR2 YENEEA. The CDR3 nucleotides read TGTGCCATCCTCCGCGGTGGGGAGCAGTTCTTC. Residues: CAILRGGEQFF.

This chain links TRBV18 with TRBJ2-1, with TRBD2 identical over 10 bases. After removal of 3 bases from V and 7 bases from J, the junction contained 6 bases not matched to a gene. Germline V gene lookup returns CDR1 KGHSH and CDR2 LQKENI. The CDR3 spans 15 residues. CDR3 sequence (DNA): TGTGCCAGCTCACCCCAAGGAGCGGGGGGGAATGAGCAGTTCTTC. Residues: CASSPQGAGGNEQFF. Variable domain in full (rest from reference TRBV18 and TRBJ2-1): NAGVMQNPRHLVRRRGQEARLRCSPMKGHSHVYWYRQLPEEGLKFMVYLQKENIIDESGMPKERFSAEFPKEGPSILRIQQVVRGDSAAYFCASSPQGAGGNEQFFGPGTRLTVL.

V gene TRBV30 combines with J gene TRBJ1-5; maybe TRBD1 (5 bases). The V gene's germline CDR1 is GTSNPN and CDR2 SVGIG (reference sequence). Trimming took off 2 bases at V and 8 bases at J, with 13 bases between the two ends. The CDR3 length is 13 residues. CDR3 loop: CAWSFDRGEPQHF. As DNA, the CDR3 is TGTGCCTGGAGTTTCGACAGAGGAGAGCCCCAGCATTTT.

The chain couples TRBV5-1 to TRBJ2-3, with 8 bases matching TRBD1. V dropped 5 bases and J dropped 6; count of bases not matched to a gene: 5. This CDR3 contains 13 residues. The germline V gene encodes CDR1 SGHRS and CDR2 YFSETQ. The CDR3 region is CASSTGGADTQYF. CDR3 nucleotide sequence: TGCGCCAGCAGTACAGGGGGAGCGGATACGCAGTATTTT. Looking up the rest from reference TRBV5-1 and TRBJ2-3 gives the full variable domain: KAGVTQTPRYLIKTRGQQVTLSCSPISGHRSVSWYQQTPGQGLQFLFEYFSETQRNKGNFPGRFSGRQFSNSRSEMNVSTLELGDSALYLCASSTGGADTQYFGPGTRLTVL.

The table lists this clone with a count of one. This chain joins TRBV7-9 and TRBJ2-3; 11 bases map to TRBD2. The V and J ends lost 1 base and 3 bases, in that order; junction bases with no gene match: 9. The CDR3 has 18 amino acids. CDR1 and CDR2 from the germline V gene are SEHNR and FQNEAQ (reference sequence). In DNA form, the CDR3 reads TGTGCCAGCAGCTTAGGTAGCGGGGGGGCCGTTGGGACAGATACGCAGTATTTT. This codes for CASSLGSGGAVGTDTQYF.

V and J are TRBV30 and TRBJ1-2; weak D call: TRBD1 (5 bases). V lost 2 bases and J lost 10, with 14 bases in between. Germline V gives CDR1 GTSNPN, CDR2 SVGIG (reference sequence). The CDR3 consists of 12 residues. This CDR3 is CAWSYQGSLYTF. Written as DNA, the CDR3 is TGTGCCTGGAGTTACCAGGGAAGTCTCTACACCTTC.

For this clone: Other nucleotide sequences in the sample specify the same CDR3. This chain links TRBV11-3 with TRBJ1-1, with a weak D call TRBD1 (6 bases). The V end lost 1 base, the J end lost 3 bases, and 9 bases lay between the germline ends. The CDR3 covers 14 residues. Per germline, CDR1 SGHNT and CDR2 YENEEA. The CDR3 sequence: CASSLGQGYTEAFF. DNA of the CDR3: TGTGCCAGCAGCTTAGGGCAGGGGTACACTGAAGCTTTCTTT.

This clone has more than one count but fewer than ten. This sequence joins TRBV18 and TRBJ2-3; TRBD2 might be the D (6 bases). Looked up from germline, CDR1 is KGHSH and CDR2 is LQKENI. Trimming removed 2 bases from V and 3 bases from J, with 15 bases in between. The CDR3 totals 16 residues. The CDR3 nucleotides are TGTGCCAGCTCACCAGGGAGTAGCGGAGTGACAGATACGCAGTATTTT. Translated, it gives CASSPGSSGVTDTQYF.

J is TRBJ1-6 and V is TRBV18, with 7 bases aligning to TRBD1. The V gene end was trimmed by 3 bases and the J gene end by 6 bases; junction bases not matched to a gene: 8. Germline CDR1 KGHSH, CDR2 LQKENI. The CDR3 runs to 16 residues. The CDR3 sequence is CASSPGGGQANSPLHF. CDR3 in DNA: TGTGCCAGCTCACCGGGAGGAGGACAGGCTAATTCACCCCTCCACTTT.

V and J are TRBV21-1 and TRBJ1-1; the table's D gene call, TRBD1, was not cross checked with the DNA. TRBV21-1 counts as a pseudogene. The CDR3 is made up of 13 amino acids. CDR3 residues: CASRGQASTEAFF. As DNA, the CDR3 is TGTGCCAGCAGAGGTCAGGCGTCTACTGAAGCTTTCTTT.

The V call is TRBV7-2, the J call TRBJ2-7; no clear D gene. The CDR3 spans 12 residues. The germline V gene has CDR1 SGHTA and CDR2 FQGNSA. V was trimmed by 5 bases and J by 4 bases, leaving 9 bases between them. This CDR3 is CASSNSRYEQYF. DNA of the CDR3: TGTGCCAGCAGCAATAGTCGGTACGAGCAGTACTTC.

The rearrangement links TRBV5-4 to TRBJ2-2; 9 bases fit TRBD2. V was clipped by 6 bases and J by 2 bases; unmatched bases: 5. The CDR3 has 15 residues. Germline V CDR1 and CDR2: SGHNT, YYREEE (reference sequence). The CDR3 region is CASNSGGLNTGELFF. For the CDR3, the DNA is TGTGCCAGCAATAGCGGGGGTCTAAACACCGGGGAGCTGTTTTTT.

The chain has TRBV18 and TRBJ2-2; the D gene is possibly TRBD1 (6 bases). The germline V gene has CDR1 KGHSH and CDR2 LQKENI. Trimming left V 6 bases short and J 0 bases short, with 11 bases between. CDR3 length: 15 residues. Here the CDR3 DNA reads TGTGCCAGCTCCAAGGACAGACCGAACACCGGGGAGCTGTTTTTT. Translation: CASSKDRPNTGELFF.

V is TRBV7-2 and J is TRBJ2-1; 11 bases fit TRBD1. Germline assignment: CDR1 SGHTA and CDR2 FQGNSA. The CDR3 covers 14 residues. After removal of 6 bases from V and 11 bases from J, the junction contained 9 bases not matched to a gene. CDR3 amino acids: CASSVGQGANQQFF. For the CDR3, the DNA is TGTGCCAGCAGTGTAGGACAGGGGGCAAATCAGCAGTTCTTC.

This clone has only one observation. The V gene is TRBV5-1, the J gene TRBJ2-1, with 9 bases that match TRBD1. CDR1 and CDR2 (germline): SGHRS, YFSETQ. The trim removed 0 bases at V and 7 bases at J, leaving 5 bases unmatched. This CDR3 spans 15 amino acids. CDR3 sequence (DNA): TGCGCCAGCAGCTTGGGGACAGGGGTTGGTAATGAGCAGTTCTTC. Translation: CASSLGTGVGNEQFF.

V and J are TRBV11-3 and TRBJ1-3; D is unresolved. In germline, CDR1 is SGHNT, CDR2 YENEEA. The CDR3 contains 12 residues. V lost 2 bases and J 4 bases, leaving 3 bases between the germline ends. The CDR3 loop is CASSLQGNTIYF. Written as DNA, the CDR3 is TGTGCCAGCAGCTTACAAGGAAACACCATATATTTT. Filled out from reference TRBV11-3 and TRBJ1-3, the complete variable domain reads EAGVVQSPRYKIIEKKQPVAFWCNPISGHNTLYWYLQNLGQGPELLIRYENEEAVDDSQLPKDRFSAERLKGVDSTLKIQPAELGDSAVYLCASSLQGNTIYFGEGSWLTVV.

The chain is built from TRBV5-1 and TRBJ1-2; D is undetermined. Germline V gene sequence: CDR1 SGHRS, CDR2 YFSETQ. CDR3 length equals 15 residues. V lost 4 bases and J lost 6, with 19 bases in between. In DNA, the CDR3 is TGCGCCAGCAGCGATTTTTCTACTCCTATCGATGGCTACACCTTC. Encoded protein: CASSDFSTPIDGYTF.

The chain links TRBV11-2 to TRBJ1-6; possibly TRBD1 for D (5 bases). CDR3 length: 16 amino acids. Germline values: CDR1 SGHAT, CDR2 FQNNGV. The germline V and J ends were trimmed by 1 base and 5 bases, with 12 bases remaining between them. The CDR3 sequence is CASSLGVGRDNSPLHF. The CDR3, as DNA: TGTGCCAGCAGCTTAGGAGTGGGCAGGGATAATTCACCCCTCCACTTT. The variable domain in full, with the rest retrieved from reference TRBV11-2 and TRBJ1-6, is EAGVAQSPRYKIIEKRQSVAFWCNPISGHATLYWYQQILGQGPKLLIQFQNNGVVDDSQLPKDRFSAERLKGVDSTLKIQPAKLEDSAVYLCASSLGVGRDNSPLHFGNGTRLTVT.

The V gene is TRBV5-4, the J gene TRBJ2-6, with D unresolved. Germline loops: CDR1 SGHNT, CDR2 YYREEE (reference sequence). The CDR3 loop spans 14 amino acids. V was shortened by 4 bases and J by 4 bases, with 9 bases between the two germline ends. CDR3 bases: TGTGCCAGCAGCCTCCCGGTCGGGGCCAACGTCCTGACTTTC. This sequence encodes CASSLPVGANVLTF.